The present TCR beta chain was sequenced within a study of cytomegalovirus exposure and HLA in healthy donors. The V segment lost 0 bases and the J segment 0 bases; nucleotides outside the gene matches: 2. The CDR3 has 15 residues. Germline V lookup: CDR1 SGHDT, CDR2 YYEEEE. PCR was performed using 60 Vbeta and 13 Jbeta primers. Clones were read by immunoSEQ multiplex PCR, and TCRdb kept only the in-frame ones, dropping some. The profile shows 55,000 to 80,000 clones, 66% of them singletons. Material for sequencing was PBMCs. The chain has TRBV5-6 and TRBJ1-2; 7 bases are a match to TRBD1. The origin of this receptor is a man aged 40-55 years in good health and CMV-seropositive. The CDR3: CASSLEGQANYGYTF. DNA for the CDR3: TGTGCCAGCAGCTTGGAAGGACAGGCTAACTATGGCTACACCTTC. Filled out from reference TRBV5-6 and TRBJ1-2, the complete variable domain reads DAGVTQSPTHLIKTRGQQVTLRCSPKSGHDTVSWYQQALGQGPQFIFQYYEEEERQRGNFPDRFSGHQFPNYSSELNVNALLLGDSALYLCASSLEGQANYGYTFGSGTRLTVV.